This TCR beta chain was retrieved from a study of CD8 T cells in ankylosing spondylitis. Points from the study as a whole: Seemingly characteristic of ankylosing spondylitis blood was a TCR beta motif consisting of about 8 highly homologous variants. Past research had described some motif variants in reactive arthritis synovial fluid and blood. Significant enrichment of disease-linked clones was reportedly seen in matched ankylosing spondylitis synovial fluid.

Scientists made TCR beta libraries using quantitative 5'-RACE with molecular barcodes. Each CDR3 protein gets one entry after TCRdb re-called the 5' RACE reads with MiXCR. The sample includes 100,000 to 150,000 distinct CDR3 sequences, over 7% seen only once; the top ten take about 3.3%. This clonotype was seen repeatedly, ten times or more. Antigen specificity is unknown. V lost 0 bases and J lost 2; bases outside the gene matches: 16. In germline, CDR1 is MNHEY, CDR2 SVGAGI. The CDR3 runs to 20 residues. The receptor was isolated from a male donor with ankylosing spondylitis or in good health (not recorded which). The rearrangement joins TRBV6-5 to TRBJ2-4; TRBD2 agrees at 7 bases. Sample: blood, either unsorted or a sorted T cell fraction (not recorded which). The DNA of the CDR3 is TGTGCCAGCAGTTACTCTAACCTACCCCAGGCGGGAGTATCCAAAAACATTCAGTACTTC. Translated, it gives CASSYSNLPQAGVSKNIQYF.